This TCR beta chain is from a study of T cell responses to AZD1222 COVID-19 vaccine listed by TCRdb under 2021. Turning to the overall study: A total of 233 trial participants underwent TCR sequencing, of whom more than 200 had received two doses of AZD1222 and about 26 had received two doses of the MenACWY control vaccine. Trial participants were enrolled into age subgroups of 18-55, 56-69 and 70-plus years, which contained about 150, 27 and 61 TCR-sequenced participants, respectively. Overall study outcomes, separate from this receptor: In the small 56-69-year group, the increase in depth fell short of significance, most likely because of low power. Most participants were white British and females outnumbered males, and the authors suggested that clonal diversity may have been underestimated. No day 14 peak-response samples were available, so repertoires were characterized only after the peak T cell response. Conclusions about previously exposed vaccinees were limited because only a handful of AZD1222 recipients were SARS-CoV-2 seropositive at baseline. After two AZD1222 doses, both the breadth and the depth of spike-specific TCRs were significantly higher than at day 0 and than in MenACWY recipients. Epitopes outside the regions mutated in the B.1.351 and B.1.1.7 variants were reportedly recognized by nearly half of the unique spike-specific TCRs. Vaccine-associated CD4 TCRs spanned the whole spike protein, with dominant responses in regions 160-218 and 743-854.

Comment on this clone: Its target antigen remains unknown. Base quality data are lacking; no much larger clone is found one base away.

The CDR3 regions of human TCRbeta chains were analyzed by immunosequencing. Regarding the original processing steps: Repertoire TCRs were matched against a reference library of SARS-CoV-2-specific TCRs generated with the MIRA antigen-specificity platform. Breadth meant the fraction of unique TCRs that were SARS-CoV-2-associated, whereas depth meant the fraction of total T cells that were SARS-CoV-2-associated. Each spike-specific TCR was assigned to its reactive spike region and to a CD4 or CD8 class using the MIRA data. Log10-transformed breadth and depth values were compared by one-way ANOVA with Sidak's multiple comparisons tests. This immuneACCESS table, as held by TCRdb, lists in-frame sequences with V and J called but not all clones. Of the missing ones, under half trace to an unresolved V gene in checked studies; the others have no known cause. The V and J calls and the clone size are those of that table, but D and trimming were determined from the DNA. The sample table shows 95,000 or so clones, and 89% are seen once. Approximately 3% of the sample belongs to the ten largest clones.

Via the germline V gene, CDR1 is SGHDT and CDR2 YYEEEE. A distance of 11 bases separates the germline ends of V and J, which lose 0 bases and 5 bases respectively. The CDR3 starts with the cysteine, ends with the phenylalanine, and has 14 residues. Just the 42-base CDR3 DNA is kept, in frame starting at base 1. The sample's time point label, decoded: baseline before first vaccination. The treatment or condition tag for this specimen amounts to: meningococcal conjugate vaccine given as trial control. Vaccinee samples came from UK trials COV001 and COV002, including a single-blind randomized controlled phase 2/3 trial of AZD1222 (ChAdOx1 nCoV-19) in healthy adults. For TCRbeta chain sequencing, PBMC samples were collected from trial participants at day 0 and at day 28 after the second dose.

The source is an adult in good health. Source: peripheral blood, taken on day 0 of MenACWY control vaccination. The sequence is built from TRBV5-6 and TRBJ2-5, with a tentative D gene TRBD2 over 5 matching bases. The sequence in DNA is TGTGCCAGCAGCTTGGGGGAGACCGGTGAGACCCAGTACTTC. It is translated as CASSLGETGETQYF. The CDR3 plus the reference TRBV5-6 and TRBJ2-5 genes for the other parts give the full variable domain: DAGVTQSPTHLIKTRGQQVTLRCSPKSGHDTVSWYQQALGQGPQFIFQYYEEEERQRGNFPDRFSGHQFPNYSSELNVNALLLGDSALYLCASSLGETGETQYFGPGTRLLVL.